The rows below give T cell receptor beta chains drawn from one sample of a study of STAT5B mutations in CD4+ large granular lymphocyte leukemia. The table came from immunoSEQ multiplex PCR; TCRdb's copy has only in-frame clones and leaves some out. Of 35,000 to 40,000 clones listed, 65% to 90% are singletons. The specimen sequenced was CD4+ T cells from blood buffy coats. These receptors all stem from a human donor in good health. The CDR3 runs from the conserved cysteine through the conserved F or W. D genes are given only for firm matches. Clone size is shown for a subset of rows, as once, few, many or a class of expanded clone.

d_gene,abundance,j_gene,v_gene,CDR3aa,CDR3nt
NA,NA,TRBJ2-1,TRBV27,CASSLKDNEQFF,TGTGCCAGCAGTTTAAAAGACAATGAGCAGTTCTTC
NA,once,TRBJ1-1,TRBV6-1,CATLAQLNTEAFF,TGTGCCACCCTCGCTCAGCTGAACACTGAAGCTTTCTTT
NA,NA,TRBJ1-1,TRBV19,CASRYTENTEAFF,TGTGCCAGTAGGTACACAGAGAACACTGAAGCTTTCTTT
TRBD1,NA,TRBJ1-2,TRBV5-1,CASSLDPGQGGGYTF,TGCGCCAGCAGCTTGGATCCCGGACAGGGGGGGGGCTACACCTTC
TRBD1,NA,TRBJ1-2,TRBV7-2,CASSLGQGAAGYTF,TGTGCCAGCAGCTTAGGACAGGGGGCGGCTGGCTACACCTTC
NA,NA,TRBJ1-5,TRBV19,CASSIGLRGGNQPQHF,TGTGCCAGTAGTATAGGCTTGAGGGGAGGCAATCAGCCCCAGCATTTT
TRBD2,NA,TRBJ2-5,TRBV5-1,CASSWGTSGEETQYF,TGCGCCAGCAGCTGGGGGACTAGCGGGGAAGAGACCCAGTACTTC
NA,NA,TRBJ1-1,TRBV19,CASSIGGMNTEAFF,TGTGCCAGTAGTATTGGGGGCATGAACACTGAAGCTTTCTTT
NA,NA,TRBJ2-3,TRBV5-1,CASSLARQADTQYF,TGCGCCAGCAGCTTGGCCAGGCAGGCAGATACGCAGTATTTT
TRBD1,NA,TRBJ1-1,TRBV18,CASSRDRALTEAFF,TGTGCCAGCTCACGGGACAGGGCCCTCACTGAAGCTTTCTTT
NA,NA,TRBJ2-1,TRBV9,CASSVVGRSYNEQFF,TGTGCCAGCAGCGTAGTAGGACGCTCCTACAATGAGCAGTTCTTC
NA,NA,TRBJ2-7,TRBV21-1,CASSKVVGGKLYEQYF,TGTGCCAGCAGCAAAGTAGTTGGCGGGAAGTTGTACGAGCAGTACTTC
TRBD2,NA,TRBJ2-1,TRBV5-1,CASRTSGVRNEQFF,TGCGCCAGCCGGACTAGCGGGGTGAGGAATGAGCAGTTCTTC
NA,NA,TRBJ2-1,TRBV27,CASSSEFYNEQFF,TGTGCCAGCAGTTCTGAGTTCTACAATGAGCAGTTCTTC
TRBD1,NA,TRBJ1-4,TRBV5-4,CASSENRGLNEKLFF,TGTGCCAGCAGCGAGAACAGGGGGCTTAATGAAAAACTGTTTTTT
NA,NA,TRBJ2-6,TRBV5-1,CASSLDVAGANVLTF,TGCGCCAGCAGCTTGGACGTAGCTGGGGCCAACGTCCTGACTTTC
NA,NA,TRBJ2-7,TRBV10-3,CAISSKNYEQYF,TGTGCCATCAGCTCGAAAAACTACGAGCAGTACTTC
NA,NA,TRBJ1-1,TRBV6-6,CASSYRGLNTEAFF,TGTGCCAGCAGTTACAGGGGCCTGAACACTGAAGCTTTCTTT
TRBD1,NA,TRBJ2-1,TRBV5-1,CASSFGTANEQFF,TGCGCCAGCAGCTTTGGGACAGCGAATGAGCAGTTCTTC
TRBD1,NA,TRBJ2-1,TRBV18,CASSPGQGSNEQFF,TGTGCCAGCTCACCAGGACAGGGAAGCAATGAGCAGTTCTTC
NA,NA,TRBJ1-6,TRBV11-2,CASSTDSPNSPLHF,TGTGCCAGCAGCACGGACTCCCCTAATTCACCCCTCCACTTT
TRBD1,few,TRBJ2-5,TRBV27,CASSLTGERTQYF,TGTGCCAGCAGTTTGACAGGGGAACGGACCCAGTACTTC
TRBD2,NA,TRBJ2-7,TRBV5-1,CASSGGGFSGSSYEQYF,TGCGCCAGCAGCGGGGGGGGATTTAGCGGGTCATCCTACGAGCAGTACTTC
NA,NA,TRBJ1-2,TRBV28,CASSLAGGGYTF,TGTGCCAGCAGTTTGGCCGGAGGAGGCTACACCTTC
NA,NA,TRBJ2-5,TRBV9,CASSVAPQETQYF,TGTGCCAGCAGCGTAGCTCCCCAAGAGACCCAGTACTTC
NA,few,TRBJ2-1,TRBV28,CASSWRWDEQFF,TGTGCCAGCAGTTGGAGGTGGGATGAGCAGTTCTTC